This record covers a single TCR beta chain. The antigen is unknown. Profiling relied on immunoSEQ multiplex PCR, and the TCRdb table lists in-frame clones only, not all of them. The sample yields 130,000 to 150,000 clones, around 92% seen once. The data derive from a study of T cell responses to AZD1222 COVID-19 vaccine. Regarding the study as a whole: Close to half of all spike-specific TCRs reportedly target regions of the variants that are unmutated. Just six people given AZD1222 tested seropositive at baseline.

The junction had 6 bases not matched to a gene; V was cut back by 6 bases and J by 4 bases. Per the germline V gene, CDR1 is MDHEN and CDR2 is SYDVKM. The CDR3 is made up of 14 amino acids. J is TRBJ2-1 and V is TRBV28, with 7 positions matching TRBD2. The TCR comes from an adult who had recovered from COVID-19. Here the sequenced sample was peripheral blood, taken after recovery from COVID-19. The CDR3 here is CASSTGTKYNEQFF. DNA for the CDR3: TGTGCCAGCAGCACCGGGACTAAATACAATGAGCAGTTCTTC.